The 17 T cell receptor beta chains in this list originate from one sample, sequenced in a study of T cells expressing NK-cell markers. No DNA is given; TCRdb re-called the 5' RACE reads and lists each CDR3 protein once. This table lists 500,000 or so distinct CDR3 sequences. The sample consisted of blood T cells: a sorted CD56 or NKG2C T cell subset, CD4+ or CD8+ T cells, or bulk PBMC T cells (not recorded which). The receptors originated from a man aged 18 to 29 in good health.

The chain combines TRBV18 with TRBJ2-1; absent DNA, TCRdb's TRBD2 call cannot be checked. This CDR3 has 14 amino acids. Germline-derived CDR1 and CDR2 are KGHSH and LQKENI. CDR3 protein: CASSTEGTWNEQFF. Supplemented by reference TRBV18 and TRBJ2-1, the full variable domain reads NAGVMQNPRHLVRRRGQEARLRCSPMKGHSHVYWYRQLPEEGLKFMVYLQKENIIDESGMPKERFSAEFPKEGPSILRIQQVVRGDSAAYFCASSTEGTWNEQFFGPGTRLTVL.

The chain links TRBV5-5 to TRBJ1-6; TCRdb returns TRBD1, unconfirmable since there is no DNA. CDR1 is SGHKS and CDR2 is YYEKEE in the germline V gene (reference sequence). The length of the CDR3 is 14 residues. The CDR3 sequence is CASSYRGRNSPLHF.

The chain carries TRBV12-3 or TRBV12-4 and TRBJ2-2; the D call of TRBD2 rests on TCRdb alone, since no DNA is present to check it. The CDR3 has 14 amino acids. The CDR3 sequence: CASTQGLHTGELFF.

V and J are TRBV4-1 and TRBJ2-3. Germline V lookup: CDR1 MGHRA, CDR2 YSYEKL. CDR3 size: 13 residues. This CDR3 reads CASSQAITDTQYF.

CDR3 protein: CASSLSTGLYNEQFF. The chain links TRBV5-1 to TRBJ2-1; TCRdb lists TRBD1, though no DNA is available to test this call. This CDR3 has 15 amino acids. Germline V gives CDR1 SGHRS, CDR2 YFSETQ.

This chain joins TRBV3-1 and TRBJ2-1; TCRdb reports TRBD2, a call that lacks DNA to check it against. The CDR3 sequence is 15 residues long. Germline V lookup: CDR1 LGHDT, CDR2 YNNKEL (reference sequence). Here the CDR3 reads CASSVGLAANNEQFF.

CDR3 sequence reads: CSVTGGRMLLAKNIQYF. The chain links TRBV29-1 to TRBJ2-4; TCRdb gives TRBD1 as the D gene, but with no DNA this cannot be confirmed. The germline V gene encodes CDR1 SQVTM and CDR2 ANQGSEA. This CDR3 contains 17 residues.

The rearrangement joins TRBV6-1 to TRBJ2-1; there is no DNA to check the TCRdb D call of TRBD2. Germline V gives CDR1 MNHNS, CDR2 SASEGT. The CDR3 is made up of 15 amino acids. CDR3 sequence: CASSRWWDQGNEQFF.

The genes are TRBV27 and TRBJ2-7; without DNA, the TCRdb call of TRBD1 cannot be checked. Germline values: CDR1 MNHEY, CDR2 SMNVEV (reference sequence). This CDR3 region has 15 residues. The chain's CDR3 is CASSIRGVGPYEQYF.

V gene TRBV20-1 combines with J gene TRBJ2-3; TCRdb gives TRBD1 as the D gene, but with no DNA this cannot be confirmed. CDR3 length equals 14 residues. Per the germline V gene, CDR1 is DFQATT and CDR2 is SNEGSKA (reference sequence). The CDR3 sequence: CSALDRGFTDTQYF.

The chain recombines TRBV5-1 with TRBJ2-1. The germline V gene encodes CDR1 SGHRS and CDR2 YFSETQ. The CDR3 is 15 residues long. CDR3 sequence: CASSLAEGSVDEQFF.

The chain joins TRBV5-1 to TRBJ1-3; as DNA is missing, the TRBD1 call by TCRdb cannot be tested. The CDR3 runs to 16 residues. Germline values: CDR1 SGHRS, CDR2 YFSETQ. The CDR3 region is CASSLGTVGSGNTIYF.

The chain joins TRBV20-1 to TRBJ2-7; TCRdb's assignment of TRBD2 cannot be checked, as there is no DNA. This CDR3 region has 13 residues. Per germline, CDR1 DFQATT and CDR2 SNEGSKA (reference sequence). The CDR3: CSARDLGGSEQYF.

Here the CDR3 reads CASSEDLSSYNEQFF. The chain joins TRBV6-1 to TRBJ2-1. Per germline, CDR1 MNHNS and CDR2 SASEGT. The CDR3 runs to 15 residues.

This sequence joins TRBV29-1 and TRBJ2-4; TCRdb gives TRBD1 as the D gene, but with no DNA this cannot be confirmed. The CDR3 extends over 13 amino acids. Germline values: CDR1 SQVTM, CDR2 ANQGSEA. CDR3 region: CSVAPPNKNIQYF.

The gene calls are TRBV5-1 and TRBJ2-7; TCRdb gives TRBD1 as the D gene, but with no DNA this cannot be confirmed. Looked up from germline, CDR1 is SGHRS and CDR2 is YFSETQ. The CDR3 runs 14 residues. The CDR3 spells CASTKQGIRDEQYF. Drawing the rest from reference TRBV5-1 and TRBJ2-7, the complete variable domain is KAGVTQTPRYLIKTRGQQVTLSCSPISGHRSVSWYQQTPGQGLQFLFEYFSETQRNKGNFPGRFSGRQFSNSRSEMNVSTLELGDSALYLCASTKQGIRDEQYFGPGTRLTVT.

The chain combines TRBV19 with TRBJ2-3; no DNA is available, so the TRBD1 call from TCRdb remains unchecked. This CDR3 has 11 residues. The V gene's germline CDR1 is LNHDA and CDR2 SQIVND (reference sequence). The CDR3 loop reads CASTHRDTQYF.